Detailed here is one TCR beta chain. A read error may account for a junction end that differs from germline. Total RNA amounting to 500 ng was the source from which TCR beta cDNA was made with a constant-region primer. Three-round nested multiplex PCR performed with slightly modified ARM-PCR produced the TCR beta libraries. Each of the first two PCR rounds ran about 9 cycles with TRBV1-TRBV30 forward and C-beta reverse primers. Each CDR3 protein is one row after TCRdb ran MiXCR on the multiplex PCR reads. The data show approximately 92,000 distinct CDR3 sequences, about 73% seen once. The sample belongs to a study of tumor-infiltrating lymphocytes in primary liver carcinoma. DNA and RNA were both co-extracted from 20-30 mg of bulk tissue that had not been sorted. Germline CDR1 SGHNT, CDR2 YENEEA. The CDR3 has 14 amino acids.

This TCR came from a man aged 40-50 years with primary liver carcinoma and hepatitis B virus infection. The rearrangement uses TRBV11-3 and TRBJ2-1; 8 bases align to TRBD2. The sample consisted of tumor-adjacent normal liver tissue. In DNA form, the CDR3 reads TGTACCAGCAGCCCGCTCCGGGGGGGGAATGAACAGTTCTTC. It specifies CTSSPLRGGNEQFF. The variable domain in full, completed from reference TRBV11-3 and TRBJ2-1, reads EAGVVQSPRYKIIEKKQPVAFWCNPISGHNTLYWYLQNLGQGPELLIRYENEEAVDDSQLPKDRFSAERLKGVDSTLKIQPAELGDSAVYLCTSSPLRGGNEQFFGPGTRLTVL.